The table lists the clone carrying this T cell receptor (beta chain) with a few counts. Its matching antigen is unknown. The source of the sample is a study of human T cells and chemical hapten exposure. Study background: The study traced per-sample TCR yield variation mainly to small differences in pooled library volumes. Regarding the study as a whole: TCRs at a frequency above 1 in 1000 stayed unchanged with DPC sensitization.

There are 17 residues in the CDR3. Germline CDR1 is MNHEY and CDR2 is SVGAGI. The J segment lost 1 base and the V segment lost 6 bases, leaving 6 bases of the junction unmatched. In the library, unique molecular identifiers were attached to individual cDNA molecules. Methods used by the authors: Samples had a median of 95,638 TCRs, ranging roughly 23,224 to 700,000. TCRdb redid the calling of the 5' RACE reads with MiXCR, one entry per CDR3 protein. None of the V and J calls come from the authors' own analysis; TCRdb made them. The sample records tens of thousands of distinct CDR3 sequences, more than 7% being singletons. It was from unfractionated whole blood that total RNA was extracted.

This sequence originates from a male donor in good health. V gene TRBV6-5 combines with J gene TRBJ2-3; 14 bases match TRBD2. The CDR3 is CASSRGLAGEGTDTQYF. CDR3 bases: TGTGCCAGCAGCCGGGGACTAGCGGGAGAAGGCACAGATACGCAGTATTTT.